This T cell receptor beta chain was documented in a study of cytomegalovirus exposure and HLA in healthy donors. PCR used 60 Vbeta primers and 13 Jbeta primers. In the authors' workflow: Some 9.9 million of tens of millions of unique TCR beta chains were shared, per a later count. The table came from immunoSEQ multiplex PCR; TCRdb's copy has only in-frame clones and leaves some out. V and J calls and clone size are copied from that table; D and trimming were computed from the DNA. In the table there are approximately 150,000 clones, 82% of which are singletons. The sample comprised PBMCs. The TCR comes from a male donor in good health and CMV-seronegative.

This chain's CDR3 is CASSPSTTSDLYEQYF. CDR3 in DNA: TGTGCCAGCAGCCCGAGTACAACTAGCGATCTCTACGAGCAGTACTTC. J is TRBJ2-7 and V is TRBV9, with TRBD2 matching over 7 bases. Germline V gene data show CDR1 as SGDLS and CDR2 as YYNGEE. The CDR3 runs to 16 residues. V was clipped by 4 bases and J by 3 bases; unmatched bases: 13.